This T cell receptor beta chain derives from a study of post-analysis software for immune sequencing data (dated by TCRdb to 2015 to 2017). The study in broad terms: Relapsing-remitting, secondary progressive and progressive-relapsing multiple sclerosis were recorded as disease courses, and subtype annotation was lacking for some patients. The patient repertoires were compared against about a dozen previously published healthy control repertoires obtained from donors aged 6 to 25 years. A subset of samples was prepared in parallel using single-end sample barcoding, then pooled and co-amplified after Illumina adapter ligation. General conclusions and limits of the study: Significantly lower normalized Chao1 diversity was found in multiple sclerosis patients than in controls, suggesting substantial peripheral T-cell clonal expansion. The control group was slightly older than the multiple sclerosis patient group. Patients showed significantly higher frequencies than controls for a handful of TRBV segments, among them TRBV5-6, TRBV5-1 and TRBV20-1. Direct clustering with F measure showed strong co-clustering of samples prepared in the same batch, prompting a batch-effect correction.

To demonstrate the VDJtools post-analysis software, TCR beta repertoires were profiled from the peripheral blood of more than ten young patients with multiple sclerosis. The multiple sclerosis patients were children and adolescents between roughly 6 and 16 years of age. The library was produced with PCR. The listed sequencing device is Illumina HiSeq 2500. To reduce PCR and sequencing biases, unique molecular identifiers were built into the TCR beta cDNA libraries. About 0.5 million cDNA molecules were obtained for every 1 to 10 million input T cells, so each molecule roughly corresponded to one T cell. The patient libraries were prepared and sequenced using the same protocol as the earlier healthy control dataset. Within a given batch, samples were prepared together, multiplexed and sequenced on the same HiSeq lane. Per the original workflow: MIGEC handled the raw barcoded reads, throwing out single-read molecular identifier groups before consensus assembly and CDR3 extraction. VDJtools was used for post-analysis of the clonotype tables, with diversity normalized by down-sampling every dataset to the smallest sample size. In repertoire overlap clustering, CDR3 amino acid sequences, but not nucleotide sequences, were matched to correct batch-related cross-sample contamination. The public sequencing data were trimmed at Q25 with fastp and processed into clonotypes with MiXCR by TCRdb, which kept only in-frame beta chains. Every entry covers one CDR3 protein and lists the most common genes and DNA from its rows. These V and J calls rely on TCRdb rather than the paper's analysis. Counted in this sample were 650,000 to 900,000 distinct CDR3 sequences; under 60% of them appeared once. 4.9% of the sample is in the top ten clones.

Of note for this clonotype: It has no known antigen specificity. No much larger clone is present one base from it, and per-base qualities are unavailable.

CDR1 and CDR2 (MGHRA, YSYEKL) derive from the germline V gene. The cysteine opens and the phenylalanine closes a CDR3 of 14 amino acids. Left in the record is the CDR3 DNA by itself, 42 bases read in frame from the first base. The V end loses 6 bases and the J end loses 5 bases, and a stretch of 16 bases separates them. The sequence links TRBV4-1 to TRBJ1-1; the D gene is perhaps TRBD1, on 6 matching bases. The origin of this receptor is a girl aged 5 to 17 with multiple sclerosis. Material: blood. The DNA sequence is given as TGCGCCAGCAGTAAAGATCAGGGGAATACTGAAGCTTTCTTT. Translated, this is CASSKDQGNTEAFF.